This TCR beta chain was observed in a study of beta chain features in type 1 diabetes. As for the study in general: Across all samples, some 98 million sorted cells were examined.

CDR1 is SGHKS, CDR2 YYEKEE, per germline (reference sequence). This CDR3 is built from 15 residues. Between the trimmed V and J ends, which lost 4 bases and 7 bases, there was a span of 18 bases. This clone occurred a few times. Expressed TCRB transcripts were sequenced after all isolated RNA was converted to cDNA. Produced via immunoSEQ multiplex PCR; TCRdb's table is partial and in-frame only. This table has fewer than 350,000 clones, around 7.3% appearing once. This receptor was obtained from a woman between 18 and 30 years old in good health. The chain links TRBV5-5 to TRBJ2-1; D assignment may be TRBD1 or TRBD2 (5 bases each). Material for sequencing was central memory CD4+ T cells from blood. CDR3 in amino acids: CASSLHPGRQNEQFF. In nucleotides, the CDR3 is TGTGCCAGCAGCCTACACCCGGGACGTCAGAATGAGCAGTTCTTC.